The clone carrying this TCR beta chain was seen only once. This sample was included in a study of blood T cell repertoires in COVID-19. Turning to the study itself: COVID-19 samples, acute and convalescent, were from the United States, Italy and Spain. Nucleic acid was either cDNA or gDNA, and it came from T cells, B-cell-depleted T cells, or PBMCs.

This CDR3 is 15 amino acids long. V dropped 4 bases and J dropped 0 bases, with 13 bases sitting between them. CDR1 SEHNR and CDR2 FQNEAQ come from the germline V gene (reference sequence). Original processing notes: Reference gene primer amplification in the assay estimated nucleated cell counts. Data came from immunoSEQ multiplex PCR; TCRdb stores just in-frame clones and leaves some out. That table gives V, J and clone size, and the DNA gave D and trimming. This sample carries roughly 160,000 clones, roughly 93% of them seen once, and the ten largest clones take less than 2.5%. This clonotype was obtained from a man between 18 and 35 years old with acute or convalescent COVID-19. The sequenced sample consisted of peripheral blood. The V call is TRBV7-9, the J call TRBJ2-7; tentative D call: TRBD2 (7 bases). The CDR3 region has the DNA TGTGCCAGCAGCTCTGGGGGGGCCCCCTCCTACGAGCAGTACTTC. Translating gives CASSSGGAPSYEQYF. Combining the CDR3 with reference TRBV7-9 and TRBJ2-7 gives the whole variable domain DTGVSQNPRHKITKRGQNVTFRCDPISEHNRLYWYRQTLGQGPEFLTYFQNEAQLEKSRLLSDRFSAERPKGSFSTLEIQRTEQGDSAMYLCASSSGGAPSYEQYFGPGTRLTVT.